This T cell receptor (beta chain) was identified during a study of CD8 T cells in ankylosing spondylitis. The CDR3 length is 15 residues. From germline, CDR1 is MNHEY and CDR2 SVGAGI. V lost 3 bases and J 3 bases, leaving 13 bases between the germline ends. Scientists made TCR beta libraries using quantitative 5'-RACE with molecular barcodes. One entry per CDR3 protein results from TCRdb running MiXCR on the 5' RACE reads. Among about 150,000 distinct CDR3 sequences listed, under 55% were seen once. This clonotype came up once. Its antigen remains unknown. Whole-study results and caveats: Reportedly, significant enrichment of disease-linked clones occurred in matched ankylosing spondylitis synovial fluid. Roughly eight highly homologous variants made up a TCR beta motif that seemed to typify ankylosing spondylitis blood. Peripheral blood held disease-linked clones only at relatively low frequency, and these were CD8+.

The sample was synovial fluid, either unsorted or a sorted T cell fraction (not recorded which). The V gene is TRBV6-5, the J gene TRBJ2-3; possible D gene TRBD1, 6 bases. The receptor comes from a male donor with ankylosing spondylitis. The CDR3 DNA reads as TGTGCCAGCAGTTATGCAGGGGTGGATACAGATACGCAGTATTTT. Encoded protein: CASSYAGVDTDTQYF.